The 10 T cell receptor beta chains below were found in one sample sequenced in a study of spatial heterogeneity in lung cancer. Study-level findings and limits: Counts that tracked tumor mutation counts were those of expanded intratumoral alpha and beta TCRs.

What these receptors recognize is not known. TCRdb independently ran MiXCR on the 5' RACE reads; one entry per CDR3 protein. The sample yields a few thousand distinct CDR3 sequences, around 15% seen once. Regarding time point: sample taken at primary tumor resection. The sequences come from lung tumor tissue, collected at surgery. All receptors come from a female donor with early-stage non-small cell lung cancer.

This clonotype is labeled medium-sized (0.01 to 0.1%). V and J are TRBV7-2 and TRBJ2-1, with 7 bases aligning to TRBD2. The CDR3 runs to 16 residues. V shed 5 bases and J 5 bases; nucleotides not matched to a gene: 12. The germline CDR1 and CDR2 sequences are SGHTA and FQGNSA. The CDR3: CASSHTGTTHNNEQFF. The CDR3, as DNA: TGTGCCAGCAGCCATACCGGGACTACTCACAACAATGAGCAGTTCTTC.

The chain combines TRBV18 with TRBJ2-7, with TRBD2 identical over 11 bases. Germline CDR1 reads KGHSH; CDR2 reads LQKENI. The ends lost 3 bases at V and 4 bases at J; junction bases unmatched: 2. The CDR3 has 14 amino acids. CDR3 nucleotides: TGTGCCAGCTCACCGGGACTAGCGGATTACGAGCAGTACTTC. Translating gives CASSPGLADYEQYF. The entire variable domain, with the rest obtained from reference TRBV18 and TRBJ2-7, is as follows: NAGVMQNPRHLVRRRGQEARLRCSPMKGHSHVYWYRQLPEEGLKFMVYLQKENIIDESGMPKERFSAEFPKEGPSILRIQQVVRGDSAAYFCASSPGLADYEQYFGPGTRLTVT.

Judged by abundance, this clonotype is medium-sized. The rearrangement joins TRBV6-1 to TRBJ1-1, with TRBD1 matching 7 bases. This CDR3 region has 14 residues. The germline V gene encodes CDR1 MNHNS and CDR2 SASEGT. V lost 5 bases to trimming and J lost 0 bases; unmatched junction nucleotides: 3. The chain's CDR3 is CASSRDSLNTEAFF. The DNA of the CDR3 is TGTGCCAGCAGTCGGGACAGCTTGAACACTGAAGCTTTCTTT.

This chain links TRBV4-2 with TRBJ2-3; 12 nucleotides line up with TRBD2. V lost 4 bases, J lost 0 bases, and 14 bases stayed unmatched. Germline V gene sequence: CDR1 LGHNA, CDR2 YNFKEQ. The CDR3 runs 20 residues. For the CDR3, the DNA is TGTGCCAGCAGCCTTACTGGGCTAGCGGGAGGGATCCGTAGCACAGATACGCAGTATTTT. This gives the protein CASSLTGLAGGIRSTDTQYF.

This clonotype has more than one count but fewer than ten. J is TRBJ2-1 and V is TRBV20-1; TRBD1 aligns across 7 bases. Germline V gene lookup returns CDR1 DFQATT and CDR2 SNEGSKA (reference sequence). V dropped 3 bases and J dropped 2; count of bases not matched to a gene: 10. The CDR3 covers 16 residues. CDR3 DNA sequence: TGCAGTGCTAGGCAAATCGACAGGGAGACCTACAATGAGCAGTTCTTC. It codes for CSARQIDRETYNEQFF.

This clonotype is medium-sized (0.01 to 0.1%) within its sample. This sequence joins TRBV20-1 and TRBJ2-3; 15 bases match TRBD2. The CDR3 covers 16 residues. The V gene's germline CDR1 is DFQATT and CDR2 SNEGSKA (reference sequence). V dropped 5 bases and J dropped 5; count of bases not matched to a gene: 8. Here the CDR3 reads CSASRTSGRAEDTQYF. The CDR3 DNA is TGCAGTGCTTCCCGGACTAGCGGGAGGGCTGAAGATACGCAGTATTTT.

This clonotype ranks as medium-sized (0.01 to 0.1%). The chain is built from TRBV7-8 and TRBJ2-3, with unresolved D. Trimming pared 4 bases from V and 2 bases from J, leaving 13 bases between. CDR3 size: 15 residues. Germline loops: CDR1 SGHVS, CDR2 FQNEAQ. DNA of the CDR3: TGTGCCAGCAGCTCCAGAGGCCAGTTCACAGATACGCAGTATTTT. Translating it yields CASSSRGQFTDTQYF.

This clonotype is categorized as medium-sized. V gene TRBV7-9 combines with J gene TRBJ2-7; 7 positions agree with TRBD2. J was trimmed by 3 bases and V by 5 bases; bases with no gene match: 7. Germline CDR1 and CDR2: SEHNR and FQNEAQ (reference sequence). CDR3 length: 14 residues. The CDR3 sequence is CASSLTAGLYEQYF. In nucleotides, the CDR3 is TGTGCCAGCAGCCTTACAGCGGGACTCTACGAGCAGTACTTC. The variable domain in full, completed from reference TRBV7-9 and TRBJ2-7, reads DTGVSQNPRHKITKRGQNVTFRCDPISEHNRLYWYRQTLGQGPEFLTYFQNEAQLEKSRLLSDRFSAERPKGSFSTLEIQRTEQGDSAMYLCASSLTAGLYEQYFGPGTRLTVT.

J is TRBJ2-7 and V is TRBV7-2, with 11 positions matching TRBD2. The CDR3 has 14 amino acids. V dropped 5 bases and J dropped 3; count of bases not matched to a gene: 3. Per germline, CDR1 SGHTA and CDR2 FQGNSA. CDR3 DNA sequence: TGTGCCAGCAGCCCGACTAGCGGGAACTACGAGCAGTACTTC. It is translated as CASSPTSGNYEQYF.

The chain links TRBV12-3 or TRBV12-4 to TRBJ2-7; the match to TRBD1 covers 10 bases. With V trimmed by 5 bases and J by 4 bases, 8 bases remained unmatched. The CDR3 consists of 15 residues. The CDR3 DNA follows: TGTGCCAGCAGTAATCCGGGACAGGGGTGGTACGAGCAGTACTTC. This encodes CASSNPGQGWYEQYF.